This entry features one T cell receptor (beta chain) sequence. This specimen comes from a study of T cell responses to AZD1222 COVID-19 vaccine. Study overall: Second-dose recipients at about 4 or about 12 weeks were treated as one pooled group.

The CDR3 sequence is 14 residues long. The ends were cut back, 0 bases at V and 1 base at J, with 7 bases in the middle. CDR1 SGHTA and CDR2 FQGNSA come from the germline V gene. Using immunoSEQ multiplex PCR, the repertoire was profiled, and TCRdb retains in-frame clones only, with some absent. The sample comprises about 130,000 clones, 80% to 90% of which are singletons, and around 9.3% rests with the top ten. This chain uses TRBV7-2 with TRBJ2-7; the D is unclear. The TCR originated in an adult in good health. Here the sequenced sample was peripheral blood, taken on day 0 of AZD1222 vaccination. This chain's CDR3 is CASSLAPPSYEQYF. DNA of the CDR3: TGTGCCAGCAGCTTAGCGCCACCTTCCTACGAGCAGTACTTC.